This TCR beta chain appears in the sequencing data of a study of blood T cell repertoires in COVID-19. On the study more broadly: T cells, B-cell-depleted T cells, or PBMCs provided the cDNA or gDNA that served as material.

Shortly before study entry, within 2 weeks, exposed participants had met a COVID-19 case. As processed by the authors: Amplification of reference gene primers was used by the study to estimate nucleated cell counts. Sequencing was performed with immunoSEQ multiplex PCR; in TCRdb, only in-frame clones are kept and a portion is missing. Clonal size and the V and J genes are those of that table, whereas D and trimming came from the DNA. The data show fewer than 400,000 clones, about 85% seen once. Sequenced input: PBMCs or T cells enriched from blood (not recorded which). The source of this sequence is a woman in her twenties or thirties who had been exposed to COVID-19.

CDR3 sequence reads: CASSLGSAGDQPQHF. The CDR3 DNA is TGTGCCAGCAGTTTAGGTTCGGCAGGGGATCAGCCCCAGCATTTT. The V call is TRBV28, the J call TRBJ1-5; perhaps TRBD1 as D (6 bases). The length of the CDR3 is 15 residues. The ends were cut back, 2 bases at V and 5 bases at J, with 13 bases in the middle. The germline gives CDR1 MDHEN, CDR2 SYDVKM.